Given below is one T cell receptor (beta chain) in context. Antigen: not known. This sample was taken from a study of cytomegalovirus exposure and HLA in healthy donors. The wider study: It was reported in a later analysis that the 90 to 150 validation repertoires used the same platform as the roughly 700 first-cohort repertoires.

The germline CDR1 and CDR2 sequences are LNHDA and SQIVND (reference sequence). Trimming left V 2 bases short and J 2 bases short, with 6 bases between. This CDR3 has 13 residues. Points from the study as a whole: The authors enumerated 164 TCR beta chains as linked to cytomegalovirus. Most TCRs appeared rarely, but some public TCRs recurred in many donors. Reports showed the classifier diagnosing cytomegalovirus status with high specificity and sensitivity.

Repertoires were generated with immunoSEQ multiplex PCR, while TCRdb's copy carries only in-frame clones and drops some. The sample includes tens of thousands of clones, roughly 96% of them seen just once. The TCR was taken from a woman younger than 30 in good health and CMV-seronegative. The specimen sequenced was PBMCs. The chain combines TRBV19 with TRBJ1-2, with D tentatively TRBD1 (5 bases). CDR3 bases: TGTGCCAGTAGTATAAGACAGAACTATGGCTACACCTTC. This gives the protein CASSIRQNYGYTF.